The subject of this entry is one T cell receptor beta chain. Its antigen is currently unknown. This CDR3 region has 16 residues. The V gene lost 1 base and the J gene lost 2 bases, with 13 bases spanning the gap. From germline, CDR1 is SGHDT and CDR2 YYEEEE. Assay used: immunoSEQ multiplex PCR; TCRdb lists only in-frame clones, some missing. Among some 40,000 clones listed, approximately 75% were seen once. These data are taken from a study of vaccination effects on CD4 cells after COVID-19. For the study at large: They grew over 1.5 million PBMC in each well, adding 8.5 to 10 IU/ml IL-2 and around 9.6 ug/ml peptides. Broader study findings: Late after vaccination, infection- and vaccine-induced clones showed marked clonal contraction.

CD4+ T cell isolation took place after 10 days of culture. Both day 3 and day 7 saw half the medium replaced with IL-2 medium. Source: CD4+ T cells from PBMCs cultured without peptide, taken before COVID-19 vaccination. The sequence was obtained from a human donor who received a COVID-19 vaccine. The chain employs TRBV5-6 and TRBJ2-1; D may match TRBD1 or TRBD2 (5 bases each). Written as DNA, the CDR3 is TGTGCCAGCAGCTTGTCAACGAGGGGAACCTACAATGAGCAGTTCTTC. Amino acids: CASSLSTRGTYNEQFF. The full variable domain, completed using reference TRBV5-6 and TRBJ2-1, is DAGVTQSPTHLIKTRGQQVTLRCSPKSGHDTVSWYQQALGQGPQFIFQYYEEEERQRGNFPDRFSGHQFPNYSSELNVNALLLGDSALYLCASSLSTRGTYNEQFFGPGTRLTVL.